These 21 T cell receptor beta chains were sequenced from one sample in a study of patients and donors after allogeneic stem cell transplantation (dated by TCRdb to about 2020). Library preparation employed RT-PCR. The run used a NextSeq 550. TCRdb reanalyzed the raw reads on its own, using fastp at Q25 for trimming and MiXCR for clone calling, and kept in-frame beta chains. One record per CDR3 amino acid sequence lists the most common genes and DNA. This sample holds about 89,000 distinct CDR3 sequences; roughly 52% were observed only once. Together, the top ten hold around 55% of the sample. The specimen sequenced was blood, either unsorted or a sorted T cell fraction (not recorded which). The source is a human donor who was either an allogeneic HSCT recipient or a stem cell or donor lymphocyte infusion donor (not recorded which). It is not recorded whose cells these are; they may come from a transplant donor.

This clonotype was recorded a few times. DNA for the CDR3: TGTGCCACCCAGACAGAGGAGAACACTGAAGCTTTCTTT. Encoded protein: CATQTEENTEAFF. This chain joins TRBV12-3 or TRBV12-4 and TRBJ1-1, with TRBD1 as a possible D gene (5 bases). This CDR3 comprises 13 residues. The V gene lost 10 bases and the J gene lost 1 base, with 13 bases spanning the gap.

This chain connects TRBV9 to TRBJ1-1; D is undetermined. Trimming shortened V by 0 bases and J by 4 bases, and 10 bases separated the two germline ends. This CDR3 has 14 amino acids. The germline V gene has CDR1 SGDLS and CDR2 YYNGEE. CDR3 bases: TGTGCCAGCAGCGTAGCGGGCGGTAGCACTGAAGCTTTCTTT. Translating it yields CASSVAGGSTEAFF.

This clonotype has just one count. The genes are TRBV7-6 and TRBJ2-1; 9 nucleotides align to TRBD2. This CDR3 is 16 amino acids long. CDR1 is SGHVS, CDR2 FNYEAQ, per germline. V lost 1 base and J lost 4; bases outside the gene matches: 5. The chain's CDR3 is CASSLGLAGGYNEQFF. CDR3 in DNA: TGTGCCAGCAGCTTAGGCTTGGCGGGAGGGTACAATGAGCAGTTCTTC. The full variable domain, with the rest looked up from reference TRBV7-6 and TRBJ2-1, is GAGVSQSPRYKVTKRGQDVALRCDPISGHVSLYWYRQALGQGPEFLTYFNYEAQQDKSGLPNDRFSAERPEGSISTLTIQRTEQRDSAMYRCASSLGLAGGYNEQFFGPGTRLTVL.

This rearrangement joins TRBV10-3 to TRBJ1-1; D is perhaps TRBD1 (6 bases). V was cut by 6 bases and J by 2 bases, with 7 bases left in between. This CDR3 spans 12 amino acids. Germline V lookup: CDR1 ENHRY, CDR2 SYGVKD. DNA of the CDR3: TGTGCCATCAGGGACAGCAACACTGAAGCTTTCTTT. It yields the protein CAIRDSNTEAFF.

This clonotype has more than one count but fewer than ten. CDR3 sequence: CASSEVQDLYGYTF. The CDR3 DNA sequence: TGCGCCAGCAGTGAGGTCCAGGATCTTTATGGCTACACCTTC. The V and J genes are TRBV10-2 and TRBJ1-2; D not resolved. Trimming took off 2 bases at V and 5 bases at J, with 12 bases between the two ends. The CDR3 loop spans 14 amino acids. From germline, CDR1 is WSHSY and CDR2 SAAADI.

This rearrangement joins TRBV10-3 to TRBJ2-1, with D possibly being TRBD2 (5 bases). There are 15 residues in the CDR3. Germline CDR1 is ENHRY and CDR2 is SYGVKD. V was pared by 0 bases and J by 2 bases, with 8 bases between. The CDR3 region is CAISESERTYNEQFF. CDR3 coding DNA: TGTGCCATCAGTGAGTCTGAGCGGACCTACAATGAGCAGTTCTTC.

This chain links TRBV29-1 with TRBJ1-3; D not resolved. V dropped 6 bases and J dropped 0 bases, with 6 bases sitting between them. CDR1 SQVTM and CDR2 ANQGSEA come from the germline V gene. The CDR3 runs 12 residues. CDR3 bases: TGCAGCGTCCAAAGCTCTGGAAACACCATATATTTT. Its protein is CSVQSSGNTIYF.

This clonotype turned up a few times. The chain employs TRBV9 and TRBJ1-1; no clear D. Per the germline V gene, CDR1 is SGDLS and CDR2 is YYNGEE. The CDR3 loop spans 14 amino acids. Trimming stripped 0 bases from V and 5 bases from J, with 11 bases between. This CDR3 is CASSVGQSETEAFF. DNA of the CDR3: TGTGCCAGCAGCGTAGGTCAGTCTGAGACTGAAGCTTTCTTT.

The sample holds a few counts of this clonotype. The CDR3 reads CASSSSTGGSGPLFF. The CDR3 coding sequence is TGTGCCAGCAGTTCCTCGACAGGGGGGTCGGGACCCCTGTTTTTT. The rearrangement joins TRBV12-3 or TRBV12-4 to TRBJ1-4, with 9 nucleotides matching TRBD1. Unmatched junction bases numbered 14, after V lost 4 bases and J lost 14 bases. This CDR3 has 15 amino acids.

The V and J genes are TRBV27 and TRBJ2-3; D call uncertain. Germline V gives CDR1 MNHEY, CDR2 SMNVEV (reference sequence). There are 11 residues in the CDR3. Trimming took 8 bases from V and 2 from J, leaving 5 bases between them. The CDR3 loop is CASGNTDTQYF. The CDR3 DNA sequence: TGTGCCAGCGGAAACACAGATACGCAGTATTTT.

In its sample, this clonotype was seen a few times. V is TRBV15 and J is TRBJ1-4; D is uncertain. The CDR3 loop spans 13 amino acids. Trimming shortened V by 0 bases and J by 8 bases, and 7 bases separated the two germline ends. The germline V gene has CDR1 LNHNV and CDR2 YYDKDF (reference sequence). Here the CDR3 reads CATSRDRREKLFF. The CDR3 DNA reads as TGTGCCACCAGCAGAGATCGGCGGGAAAAACTGTTTTTT.

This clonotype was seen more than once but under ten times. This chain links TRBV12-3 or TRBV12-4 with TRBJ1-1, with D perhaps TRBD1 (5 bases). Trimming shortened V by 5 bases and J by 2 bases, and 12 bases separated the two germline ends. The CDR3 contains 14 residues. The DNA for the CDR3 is TGTGCCAGCAGTCCCCAGGGTAGAAACACTGAAGCTTTCTTT. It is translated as CASSPQGRNTEAFF.

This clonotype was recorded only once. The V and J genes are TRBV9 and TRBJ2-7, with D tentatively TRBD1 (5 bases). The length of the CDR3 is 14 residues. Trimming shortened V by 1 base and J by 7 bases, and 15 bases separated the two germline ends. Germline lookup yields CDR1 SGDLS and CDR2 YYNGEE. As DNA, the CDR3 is TGTGCCAGCAGCGTAAGGAGTGCCGCAGGGGAGCAGTACTTC. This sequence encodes CASSVRSAAGEQYF.

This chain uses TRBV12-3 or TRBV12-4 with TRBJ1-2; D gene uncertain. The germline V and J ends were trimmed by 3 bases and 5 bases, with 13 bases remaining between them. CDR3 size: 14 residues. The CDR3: CASSLTRRPYGYTF. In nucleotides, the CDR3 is TGTGCCAGCAGTTTGACGCGACGACCATATGGCTACACCTTC.

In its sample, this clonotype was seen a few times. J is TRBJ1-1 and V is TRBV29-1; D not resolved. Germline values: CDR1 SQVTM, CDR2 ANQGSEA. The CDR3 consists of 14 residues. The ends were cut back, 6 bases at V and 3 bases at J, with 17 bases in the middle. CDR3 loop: CSVKGGRADTEAFF. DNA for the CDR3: TGCAGCGTCAAGGGAGGGCGTGCGGACACTGAAGCTTTCTTT.

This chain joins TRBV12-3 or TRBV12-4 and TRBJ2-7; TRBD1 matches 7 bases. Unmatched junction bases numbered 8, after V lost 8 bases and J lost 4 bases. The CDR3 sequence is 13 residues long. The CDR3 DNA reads TGTGCCAGCTCCTCAGGGGGAGTTTACGAGCAGTACTTC. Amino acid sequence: CASSSGGVYEQYF.

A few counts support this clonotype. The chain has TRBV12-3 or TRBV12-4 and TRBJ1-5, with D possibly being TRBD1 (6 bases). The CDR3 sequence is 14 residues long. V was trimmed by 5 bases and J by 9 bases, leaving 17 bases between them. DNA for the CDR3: TGTGCCAGCAGTCCATCCGGGGGCGGGGGGCCCCAGCATTTT. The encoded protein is CASSPSGGGGPQHF.

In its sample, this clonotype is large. CDR3 DNA sequence: TGCAGCGTTGAATTTTATGCGGGAGATCCCTGGGAGGCAGATACGCAGTATTTT. Translating gives CSVEFYAGDPWEADTQYF. V gene TRBV29-1 combines with J gene TRBJ2-3, with 7 positions matching TRBD2. There are 18 residues in the CDR3. Trimming at V came to 2 bases and at J to 4 bases, leaving 18 bases not matched to a gene. Germline V lookup: CDR1 SQVTM, CDR2 ANQGSEA.

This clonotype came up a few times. DNA for the CDR3: TGTGCCAGCAGTTTAGGGGGGGCGGCCGGAAACACCATATATTTT. It yields the protein CASSLGGAAGNTIYF. V gene TRBV28 combines with J gene TRBJ1-3; D is perhaps TRBD1 (6 bases). CDR1 and CDR2 from the germline V gene are MDHEN and SYDVKM. The CDR3 sequence is 15 residues long. V was cut by 2 bases and J by 4 bases, with 12 bases left in between.

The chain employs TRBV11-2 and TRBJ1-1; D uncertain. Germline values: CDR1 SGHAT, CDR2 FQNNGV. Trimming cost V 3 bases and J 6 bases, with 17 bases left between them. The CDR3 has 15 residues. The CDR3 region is CASSFDRFFGSEAFF. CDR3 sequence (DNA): TGTGCCAGCAGCTTCGATCGTTTCTTCGGTTCTGAAGCTTTCTTT.

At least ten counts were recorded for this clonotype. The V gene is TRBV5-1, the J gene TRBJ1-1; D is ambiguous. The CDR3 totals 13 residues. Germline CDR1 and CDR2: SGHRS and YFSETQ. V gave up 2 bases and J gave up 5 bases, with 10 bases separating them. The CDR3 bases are TGCGCCAGCAGCTTTGCAGGTGGTACTGAAGCTTTCTTT. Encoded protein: CASSFAGGTEAFF.